The 12 T cell receptor beta chains in this list originate from one sample, sequenced in a study of blood T cell repertoires in COVID-19. The data were produced by immunoSEQ multiplex PCR, yet TCRdb's version contains in-frame clones alone and is incomplete. The sample has more than 200,000 clones, 65% to 90% seen once. What was sequenced was peripheral blood. These receptor sequences come from a man aged 50 or older with acute or convalescent COVID-19.

The chain carries TRBV12-3 or TRBV12-4 and TRBJ1-1; 7 bases fit TRBD1. This CDR3 region has 13 residues. After removal of 5 bases from V and 7 bases from J, the junction contained 7 bases not matched to a gene. The CDR3 bases are TGTGCCAGCAGTCCGGGACAGTCGAATGAAGCTTTCTTT. This sequence encodes CASSPGQSNEAFF.

The V and J genes are TRBV27 and TRBJ2-2; the D gene is possibly TRBD2 (7 bases). The V end was cut by 5 bases, the J end by 5 bases, with 15 bases between. This CDR3 is 15 amino acids long. Germline lookup yields CDR1 MNHEY and CDR2 SMNVEV (reference sequence). The CDR3, as DNA: TGTGCCAGCAGTACCGACAGGCGGGGGACCGGGGAGCTGTTTTTT. This codes for CASSTDRRGTGELFF.

J is TRBJ2-4 and V is TRBV2; TRBD2 matches at 11 bases. From germline, CDR1 is SNHLY and CDR2 FYNNEI. V shed 2 bases, J shed 6 bases, and the junction held 0 bases outside the gene matches. This CDR3 contains 14 residues. The CDR3 bases are TGTGCCAGCAGTGAAACTAGCGGGAGAAACATTCAGTACTTC. Translated, it gives CASSETSGRNIQYF.

This clone was counted a single time. The chain has TRBV20-1 and TRBJ1-1, with D maybe TRBD1 (5 bases). The CDR3 spans 10 residues. The germline V and J ends were trimmed by 7 bases and 7 bases, with 10 bases remaining between them. CDR1 and CDR2 (germline): DFQATT, SNEGSKA (reference sequence). The CDR3 region has the DNA TGCAGTGTGGGGGGGAGTGAAGCTTTCTTT. Translated: CSVGGSEAFF.

This clone has just one count. The rearrangement links TRBV5-1 to TRBJ2-7, with 7 bases matching TRBD1. V was clipped by 4 bases and J by 3 bases; unmatched bases: 10. The CDR3 covers 15 residues. Germline-derived CDR1 and CDR2 are SGHRS and YFSETQ. CDR3 nucleotide sequence: TGCGCCAGCAGCCAAGAAGGGGGCATTATCTACGAGCAGTACTTC. It translates to CASSQEGGIIYEQYF. The full variable domain, with the rest looked up from reference TRBV5-1 and TRBJ2-7, is KAGVTQTPRYLIKTRGQQVTLSCSPISGHRSVSWYQQTPGQGLQFLFEYFSETQRNKGNFPGRFSGRQFSNSRSEMNVSTLELGDSALYLCASSQEGGIIYEQYFGPGTRLTVT.

CDR3 nucleotide sequence: TGTGCCAGCAGCCCCAGGGTCTATACCCAGTACTTC. It is translated as CASSPRVYTQYF. J is TRBJ2-5 and V is TRBV12-3 or TRBV12-4, with a weak D call TRBD1 (5 bases). V dropped 6 bases and J dropped 8 bases, with 13 bases sitting between them. CDR3 length: 12 amino acids.

This clone was seen a single time. The J gene is TRBJ2-7, the V gene TRBV6-6; D is perhaps TRBD1 (5 bases). The CDR3 totals 16 residues. The ends were cut back, 2 bases at V and 2 bases at J, with 16 bases in the middle. Germline-derived CDR1 and CDR2 are MNHNY and SVGAGI (reference sequence). CDR3 in amino acids: CASSYGPMTETYEQYF. CDR3 nucleotides: TGTGCCAGCAGTTACGGGCCGATGACAGAGACCTACGAGCAGTACTTC.

The J gene is TRBJ2-1, the V gene TRBV19, with D possibly being TRBD1 (6 bases). The V and J ends lost 7 bases and 8 bases respectively, with 15 bases between them. The CDR3 length is 13 residues. Germline CDR1 is LNHDA and CDR2 is SQIVND (reference sequence). CDR3 region: CASNLQGGDEQFF. In DNA, the CDR3 is TGTGCCAGTAACCTACAGGGTGGCGATGAGCAGTTCTTC.

This clone occurred a few times. The chain carries TRBV5-1 and TRBJ2-7, with 9 bases matching TRBD1. The CDR3 is 15 amino acids. Germline V gene sequence: CDR1 SGHRS, CDR2 YFSETQ. The V and J ends lost 3 bases and 4 bases, in that order; junction bases with no gene match: 8. The CDR3 loop is CASSSDRGIGYEQYF. The DNA for the CDR3 is TGCGCCAGCAGCTCAGACAGGGGGATCGGGTACGAGCAGTACTTC.

The chain links TRBV5-5 to TRBJ1-6; the match to TRBD1 covers 9 bases. The CDR3 loop spans 17 amino acids. V gave up 4 bases and J gave up 7 bases; unmatched junction bases: 12. CDR1 SGHKS and CDR2 YYEKEE come from the germline V gene (reference sequence). The chain's CDR3 is CASSLGPLTGGNSPLHF. The DNA of the CDR3 is TGTGCCAGCAGCCTCGGCCCCCTGACAGGGGGAAATTCACCCCTCCACTTT.

The J gene is TRBJ1-2, the V gene TRBV18; D is unclear. This CDR3 is 12 amino acids long. V was pared by 6 bases and J by 6 bases, with 11 bases between. CDR1 is KGHSH and CDR2 is LQKENI in the germline V gene. CDR3 nucleotide sequence: TGTGCCAGCTCCTCGGGAACAAATGGCTACACCTTC. Translated, it gives CASSSGTNGYTF.

The chain joins TRBV27 to TRBJ1-4; 9 bases align to TRBD1. J was trimmed by 3 bases and V by 5 bases; bases with no gene match: 13. Germline CDR1 reads MNHEY; CDR2 reads SMNVEV (reference sequence). The CDR3 consists of 18 residues. CDR3: CASSRRWGGQGPNEKLFF. Written as DNA, the CDR3 is TGTGCCAGCAGTCGGCGCTGGGGCGGACAGGGGCCTAATGAAAAACTGTTTTTT.